Below, 18 T cell receptor beta chains from the same sample are listed, as sequenced in a study of cytomegalovirus exposure and HLA in healthy donors. TCRdb's copy holds only in-frame clones and misses some; the assay was immunoSEQ multiplex PCR. The table lists about 120,000 clones, roughly 88% of them singletons. The specimen sequenced was PBMCs. These receptors were obtained from a man aged 18 to 30 in good health and CMV-seronegative.

J is TRBJ2-1 and V is TRBV7-6; 8 nucleotides match TRBD2. Per germline, CDR1 SGHVS and CDR2 FNYEAQ. The CDR3 contains 17 residues. V shed 3 bases, J shed 7 bases, and the junction held 14 bases outside the gene matches. The CDR3 loop is CASSFSPLRGARNEQFF. The CDR3 region has the DNA TGTGCCAGCAGCTTTTCTCCGTTGCGGGGGGCCCGTAATGAGCAGTTCTTC. The full variable domain, rest sourced from reference TRBV7-6 and TRBJ2-1, is GAGVSQSPRYKVTKRGQDVALRCDPISGHVSLYWYRQALGQGPEFLTYFNYEAQQDKSGLPNDRFSAERPEGSISTLTIQRTEQRDSAMYRCASSFSPLRGARNEQFFGPGTRLTVL.

This clone occurred once. This rearrangement joins TRBV7-9 to TRBJ2-7; TRBD1 is a possible D gene (6 bases). This CDR3 region has 13 residues. Germline V lookup: CDR1 SEHNR, CDR2 FQNEAQ (reference sequence). With 8 bases removed from V and 2 bases from J, the gap between germline ends came to 13 bases. The CDR3 nucleotides read TGTGCCAGCGGCCGGGACACCACCTACGAGCAGTACTTC. It specifies CASGRDTTYEQYF.

The table lists this clone with a count of one. The chain employs TRBV9 and TRBJ2-3; 7 positions agree with TRBD2. This CDR3 is built from 16 residues. The V segment lost 2 bases and the J segment 3 bases; nucleotides outside the gene matches: 9. The germline V gene encodes CDR1 SGDLS and CDR2 YYNGEE. CDR3 coding DNA: TGTGCCAGCAGCGTCGGGACTATTAGGACGACAGATACGCAGTATTTT. It specifies CASSVGTIRTTDTQYF.

V and J are TRBV27 and TRBJ1-2, with TRBD1 as a possible D gene (5 bases). The CDR3 runs to 17 residues. V lost 4 bases and J 4 bases, leaving 22 bases between the germline ends. Germline V gene sequence: CDR1 MNHEY, CDR2 SMNVEV (reference sequence). As DNA, the CDR3 is TGTGCCAGCAGTTGGTTAAGACAGCCCTCAACGTCCTATGGCTACACCTTC. It is translated as CASSWLRQPSTSYGYTF.

J is TRBJ2-7 and V is TRBV5-4, with 10 bases matching TRBD2. This CDR3 has 15 amino acids. CDR1 is SGHNT and CDR2 is YYREEE in the germline V gene (reference sequence). Trimming at V came to 4 bases and at J to 0 bases, leaving 4 bases not matched to a gene. CDR3 in DNA: TGTGCCAGCAGCCCTAGCGGGAGAGACTCCTACGAGCAGTACTTC. Translation: CASSPSGRDSYEQYF.

The chain joins TRBV2 to TRBJ1-5; 10 bases are shared with TRBD1. The CDR3 runs 15 residues. The J segment lost 0 bases and the V segment lost 6 bases, leaving 2 bases of the junction unmatched. Germline loops: CDR1 SNHLY, CDR2 FYNNEI. CDR3 coding DNA: TGTGCCAGCAGGGGGACAGGGGATAGCAATCAGCCCCAGCATTTT. Translation gives CASRGTGDSNQPQHF.

The chain employs TRBV5-4 and TRBJ2-5, with D hard to call. The CDR3 has 14 amino acids. Germline lookup yields CDR1 SGHNT and CDR2 YYREEE (reference sequence). The V and J ends lost 0 bases and 5 bases respectively, with 11 bases between them. The CDR3 region is CASSLALYQETQYF. In DNA form, the CDR3 reads TGTGCCAGCAGCTTGGCCCTTTATCAGGAGACCCAGTACTTC.

The chain employs TRBV5-6 and TRBJ1-2, with D unclear. The CDR3 is 14 residues long. Germline CDR1 reads SGHDT; CDR2 reads YYEEEE. V dropped 4 bases and J dropped 7 bases, with 17 bases sitting between them. The CDR3 region is CASSIGITAAGYTF. In DNA form, the CDR3 reads TGTGCCAGCAGCATCGGTATTACAGCCGCTGGCTACACCTTC. The full variable domain, its missing parts supplied by reference TRBV5-6 and TRBJ1-2, is DAGVTQSPTHLIKTRGQQVTLRCSPKSGHDTVSWYQQALGQGPQFIFQYYEEEERQRGNFPDRFSGHQFPNYSSELNVNALLLGDSALYLCASSIGITAAGYTFGSGTRLTVV.

This chain joins TRBV5-1 and TRBJ2-5; 12 bases align to TRBD2. This CDR3 has 16 amino acids. Germline V gene sequence: CDR1 SGHRS, CDR2 YFSETQ. V gave up 4 bases and J gave up 2 bases; unmatched junction bases: 6. CDR3 protein: CASSLTSGGLQETQYF. The DNA of the CDR3 is TGCGCCAGCAGCCTGACTAGCGGGGGACTACAAGAGACCCAGTACTTC.

This clone was counted once. In the same sample, other DNA sequences code for this CDR3. CDR3 nucleotide sequence: TGTGCCAGCAGCTTAGACAGGGCCCAGCCCCAGCATTTT. This gives the protein CASSLDRAQPQHF. V usage is TRBV7-2 and J usage is TRBJ1-5; D may be TRBD1 (6 bases). V gave up 1 base and J gave up 7 bases, with 8 bases separating them. Germline V lookup: CDR1 SGHTA, CDR2 FQGNSA. The CDR3 runs to 13 residues.

J is TRBJ1-2 and V is TRBV13; 7 nucleotides match TRBD1. The CDR3 has 15 residues. CDR1 and CDR2 from the germline V gene are PRHDT and FYEKMQ (reference sequence). With 0 bases clipped from V and 3 bases from J, the junction kept 4 bases outside the gene matches. CDR3 sequence reads: CASSLGRTGYYGYTF. The DNA for the CDR3 is TGTGCCAGCAGCTTAGGCCGGACAGGCTACTATGGCTACACCTTC.

This clone was seen only once. The chain combines TRBV5-1 with TRBJ1-1; D is uncertain. Germline CDR1 reads SGHRS; CDR2 reads YFSETQ. V lost 4 bases, J lost 6 bases, and 19 bases lay in between. CDR3 length: 15 residues. The CDR3 nucleotides are TGCGCCAGCAGCCCGGGCGGTGTGGGAGGGCCTGAAGCTTTCTTT. It codes for CASSPGGVGGPEAFF.

The genes are TRBV19 and TRBJ1-5, with TRBD1 as a possible D gene (6 bases). CDR1 and CDR2 from the germline V gene are LNHDA and SQIVND (reference sequence). V dropped 9 bases and J dropped 4 bases, with 22 bases sitting between them. The CDR3 spans 16 residues. CDR3 region: CASSVGGQGSNQPQHF. The CDR3 nucleotides read TGTGCCAGCTCCGTCGGGGGGCAGGGGAGTAATCAGCCCCAGCATTTT.

This chain uses TRBV7-8 with TRBJ1-2; TRBD1 matches at 10 bases. V shed 6 bases, J shed 7 bases, and the junction held 8 bases outside the gene matches. The CDR3 extends over 14 amino acids. The V gene's germline CDR1 is SGHVS and CDR2 FQNEAQ. The CDR3 loop reads CASSFDRGLSGYTF. As DNA, the CDR3 is TGTGCCAGCAGTTTCGACAGGGGGCTAAGTGGCTACACCTTC.

The J gene is TRBJ2-1, the V gene TRBV6-1; TRBD1 agrees at 8 bases. The CDR3 is 12 residues long. The V segment lost 5 bases and the J segment 13 bases; nucleotides outside the gene matches: 7. Germline V gives CDR1 MNHNS, CDR2 SASEGT. This CDR3 reads CASSPTGEYQFF. For the CDR3, the DNA is TGTGCCAGCAGTCCGACAGGGGAATACCAGTTCTTC.

This chain connects TRBV13 to TRBJ1-2; weak D call: TRBD1 (6 bases). Trimming pared 4 bases from V and 1 base from J, leaving 16 bases between. There are 16 residues in the CDR3. Germline values: CDR1 PRHDT, CDR2 FYEKMQ (reference sequence). CDR3 region: CASSSRTVRDNYGYTF. The CDR3 DNA reads as TGTGCCAGCAGCTCCAGGACAGTGAGGGATAACTATGGCTACACCTTC.

The chain has TRBV2 and TRBJ2-5, with 7 nucleotides matching TRBD1. The CDR3 extends over 12 amino acids. The germline V gene encodes CDR1 SNHLY and CDR2 FYNNEI. V lost 5 bases and J lost 3; bases outside the gene matches: 0. The CDR3 DNA reads as TGTGCCAGCAGTACAGGGGAAGAGACCCAGTACTTC. It yields the protein CASSTGEETQYF. Full variable domain (outside the CDR3, taken from reference TRBV2 and TRBJ2-5): EPEVTQTPSHQVTQMGQEVILRCVPISNHLYFYWYRQILGQKVEFLVSFYNNEISEKSEIFDDQFSVERPDGSNFTLKIRSTKLEDSAMYFCASSTGEETQYFGPGTRLLVL.

This clone has only one observation. The rearrangement joins TRBV4-2 to TRBJ1-1, with TRBD1 matching 9 bases. The junction had 5 bases not matched to a gene; V was cut back by 0 bases and J by 6 bases. CDR3 length: 15 residues. CDR1 is LGHNA and CDR2 is YNFKEQ in the germline V gene. The CDR3 is CASSQEGTGISEAFF. The CDR3, as DNA: TGTGCCAGCAGCCAAGAGGGGACAGGGATCTCTGAAGCTTTCTTT.